This T cell receptor beta chain stems from a study of response to subunit inactivated influenza vaccine. Overall study findings and caveats: It was suggested by the authors that few new T cells are recruited by each seasonal influenza vaccination.

This clonotype came up a few times. Antigen: not known. TCRdb analysed the RT-PCR reads with MiXCR anew, one entry per CDR3 protein. The top ten clones hold under 14% of a sample with 710,000 or so distinct CDR3 sequences, less than 20% of them seen once. Per germline, CDR1 LNHNV and CDR2 YYDKDF (reference sequence). The V end was cut by 3 bases, the J end by 5 bases, with 11 bases between. This CDR3 has 14 residues. The chain employs TRBV15 and TRBJ2-4; D is perhaps TRBD2 (6 bases). This sequence was found in a man aged 50 or older who received an inactivated influenza vaccine. Specimen: PBMCs from blood, collected 11 to 12 days after vaccination. In nucleotides, the CDR3 is TGTGCCACCAGCAGGGGGCCGGGAGAAAACATTCAGTACTTC. Translating gives CATSRGPGENIQYF.